These T cell receptor beta chains were read from a single sample in a study of T-cell reconstitution after alpha-beta-depleted transplantation in children. Each CDR3 protein gets one entry after TCRdb re-called the PCR reads with MiXCR. The sample yields some 550,000 distinct CDR3 sequences, approximately 20% seen once. The sample here was PBMCs from the stem cell graft donor, taken from the stem cell graft. These receptors all stem from a human donor who donated a stem cell graft to a child with acute lymphoblastic leukemia. CDR3s include the opening cysteine and the closing phenylalanine or tryptophan. Fields, in order: J gene, D gene, clone size, V gene, CDR3 DNA, CDR3 protein. D genes are given only for firm matches. Not every row has a clone size; where given, it reads once, few, many or a size class.

TRBJ2-5 | TRBD1 | NA | TRBV9 | TGTGCCAGCAGCGCCCCATCGGGACAGCAAGAGACCCAGTACTTC | CASSAPSGQQETQYF
TRBJ2-7 | NA | few | TRBV10-1 | TGCGCCAGCAGTGATATGAGGCGTACCTACGAGCAGTACTTC | CASSDMRRTYEQYF
TRBJ2-3 | TRBD1 | few | TRBV3-1 | TGTGCCAGCAGCTACAGGGGGTTGTCTTCCACAGATACGCAGTATTTT | CASSYRGLSSTDTQYF
TRBJ1-4 | NA | NA | TRBV29-1 | TGCAGCGCTTCGTTGGGACCGAATGAAAAACTGTTTTTT | CSASLGPNEKLFF
TRBJ2-1 | NA | few | TRBV6-5 | TGTGCCAGCAGTTACTCGCCAGGGTGGGGCAATGAGCAGTTCTTC | CASSYSPGWGNEQFF
TRBJ2-2 | NA | many | TRBV5-1 | TGCGCCAGCAGCTGGACTCCGAACACCGGGGAGCTGTTTTTT | CASSWTPNTGELFF
TRBJ2-4 | NA | once | TRBV7-9 | TGTGCCAGCAGCTCATCCAGGACAGATATAGCCAAAAACATTCAGTACTTC | CASSSSRTDIAKNIQYF
TRBJ2-2 | TRBD1 | NA | TRBV5-5 | TGTGCCAGCAGCGGGGACAGCGAACCCCGGCTGCTGTTTTTT | CASSGDSEPRLLFF
TRBJ1-6 | NA | few | TRBV5-1 | TGCGCCAGCAGCTTGGGGCCGGGATCGAGGAATTCACCCCTCCACTTT | CASSLGPGSRNSPLHF
TRBJ2-7 | NA | few | TRBV11-3 | TGTGCCAGCAGCTTTGCCGGAGGAGGGCGCGAGCAGTACTTC | CASSFAGGGREQYF
TRBJ2-1 | TRBD2 | NA | TRBV11-1 | TGTGCCAGCAGCTTATCTCAGGGATACGGGGCGAAGACTAGCGGGAGTAATGAGCAGTTCTTC | CASSLSQGYGAKTSGSNEQFF
TRBJ1-4 | TRBD1 | once | TRBV27 | TGTGCCAGCAGGAACCAGGGGGCGCCAAATGAAAAACTGTTTTTT | CASRNQGAPNEKLFF
TRBJ2-7 | TRBD1 | NA | TRBV6-5 | TGTGCCAGCCGGACAGGGTACGGCTACGAGCAGTACTTC | CASRTGYGYEQYF
TRBJ1-2 | TRBD1 | NA | TRBV29-1 | TGCAGCGCGGAGGGACAGGCGGACTATGGCTACACCTTC | CSAEGQADYGYTF
TRBJ1-1 | NA | NA | TRBV7-6 | TGTGCCAGCAGCTTACCCCTGGGGCGGGGAACTGAAGCTTTCTTT | CASSLPLGRGTEAFF
TRBJ1-6 | TRBD1 | few | TRBV4-2 | TGTGCCAGCAGCCGGACCGGGACAGGGGGCCTAGTGGGTTCACCCCTCCACTTT | CASSRTGTGGLVGSPLHF
TRBJ1-5 | NA | NA | TRBV7-6 | TGTGCCAGCAGCTTAGTTGATCGGTTCGGTCAGCCCCAGCATTTT | CASSLVDRFGQPQHF
TRBJ2-2 | TRBD2 | NA | TRBV14 | TGTGCCAGCAGCGGAATAGCGGGATCGGTCGGGGAGCTGTTTTTT | CASSGIAGSVGELFF
TRBJ2-1 | NA | few | TRBV12-3/TRBV12-4 | TGTGCCAGCAGTTTCTCCGGGAGAGCCCTCGGCGAGCAGTTCTTC | CASSFSGRALGEQFF
TRBJ2-2 | TRBD2 | few | TRBV5-1 | TGCGCCAGCAGCGTATTGGCCGGGACTAGCCCCGGAGTGGTGCTGTTTTTT | CASSVLAGTSPGVVLFF
TRBJ1-1 | TRBD1 | few | TRBV9 | TGTGCCAGCAGCGACCCCGGGACAGGGGGCACTGAAGCTTTCTTT | CASSDPGTGGTEAFF
TRBJ2-7 | TRBD1 | few | TRBV27 | TGTGCCAGCAGTGCAGACCGGGACAGGGGAATCTACGAGCAGTACTTC | CASSADRDRGIYEQYF
TRBJ2-7 | TRBD2 | NA | TRBV20-1 | TGCAGTGCTAGAGACTCTAGCGGGCACTACGAGCAGTACTTC | CSARDSSGHYEQYF
TRBJ1-5 | NA | NA | TRBV7-8 | TGTGCCAGCAGCTTAGAGAGGGAACTCAATCAGCCCCAGCATTTT | CASSLERELNQPQHF
TRBJ2-3 | NA | NA | TRBV29-1 | TGCAGCCATCCCGGACCCCTACACACAGATACGCAGTATTTT | CSHPGPLHTDTQYF
TRBJ2-7 | NA | few | TRBV7-9 | TGTGCCAGCAGCTTAGGCGAGGGATTTGGCTCCTACGAGCAGTACTTC | CASSLGEGFGSYEQYF
TRBJ1-1 | NA | few | TRBV19 | TGTGCCAGTAGTATAGATCCCGGGTTAAAGACTGAAGCTTTCTTT | CASSIDPGLKTEAFF
TRBJ1-1 | TRBD1 | many | TRBV10-2 | TGCGCCAGCAGTGAGACAGGGGGCGTTGGAACTGAAGCTTTCTTT | CASSETGGVGTEAFF
TRBJ1-2 | NA | few | TRBV20-1 | TGCAGTGCTCGACTCCGACAGAGTAACTATGGCTACACCTTC | CSARLRQSNYGYTF
TRBJ2-4 | NA | NA | TRBV7-2 | TGTGCCAGCGAGGGGGACGGAGTCAAAAACATTCAGTACTTC | CASEGDGVKNIQYF
TRBJ2-1 | TRBD2 | NA | TRBV10-3 | TGTGCCATCAGTGACCCGCCGCGGGAGGATGAGCAGTTCTTC | CAISDPPREDEQFF
TRBJ2-1 | NA | few | TRBV7-3 | TGTGCCAGCAGCCCCGCCATGGTAGCGAGTGGTGAGCAGTTCTTC | CASSPAMVASGEQFF
TRBJ2-2 | NA | NA | TRBV5-8 | TGTGCCAGCAGGTTGGGGGACGGGACACTAAACACCGGGGAGCTGTTTTTT | CASRLGDGTLNTGELFF
TRBJ2-7 | TRBD1 | many | TRBV29-1 | TGCAGCGTTGAAAAGGGAGACAGGGCTTACGAGCAGTACTTC | CSVEKGDRAYEQYF
TRBJ1-1 | NA | few | TRBV5-1 | TGCGCCAGCAGCTTGAGTTACAGGGCTACTGAAGCTTTCTTT | CASSLSYRATEAFF
TRBJ2-1 | NA | NA | TRBV12-3/TRBV12-4 | TGTGCCAGCAGTTCCTATCCTCCTCCTGAGTACAATGAGCAGTTCTTC | CASSSYPPPEYNEQFF
TRBJ2-1 | TRBD2 | NA | TRBV20-1 | TGCAGTGCTAGAAAGACTAGCTCACCCTCCTACAATGAGCAGTTCTTC | CSARKTSSPSYNEQFF
TRBJ2-1 | NA | few | TRBV12-3/TRBV12-4 | TGTGCCAGCAGTTCCGTTAATGTAGTGCAGTTCTTC | CASSSVNVVQFF
TRBJ1-6 | TRBD1 | NA | TRBV5-1 | TGCGCCAGCAGCCCGGACGTACAGGGGCCAGATAATTCACCCCTCCACTTT | CASSPDVQGPDNSPLHF
TRBJ2-5 | NA | NA | TRBV29-1 | TGCAGCGTTAGTGTGTTTCTAGAGACCCAGTACTTC | CSVSVFLETQYF
TRBJ2-7 | NA | NA | TRBV15 | TGTGCCACCAGCAAAGACAGAACCTACGAGCAGTACTTC | CATSKDRTYEQYF
TRBJ2-1 | NA | many | TRBV27 | TGTGCCAGCAGTTCAGACGGGAAATACAATGAGCAGTTCTTC | CASSSDGKYNEQFF
TRBJ2-1 | TRBD2 | NA | TRBV9 | TGTGCCAGCAGCGGCCGAGAGCGGGAGGTTGGCTACAATGAGCAGTTCTTC | CASSGREREVGYNEQFF
TRBJ2-5 | TRBD1 | NA | TRBV7-9 | TGTGCCAGCAGCCCCCGACCGGGACAGGGGCGAGAGACCCAGTACTTC | CASSPRPGQGRETQYF
TRBJ2-3 | NA | few | TRBV12-3/TRBV12-4 | TGTGCCAGCAGTTTTCCGGGACCCCTGGGGGCAGATACGCAGTATTTT | CASSFPGPLGADTQYF
TRBJ2-7 | TRBD1 | NA | TRBV5-1 | TGCGCCAGCAGCTTTGGGACAGGGGCCTTCTACGAGCAGTACTTC | CASSFGTGAFYEQYF